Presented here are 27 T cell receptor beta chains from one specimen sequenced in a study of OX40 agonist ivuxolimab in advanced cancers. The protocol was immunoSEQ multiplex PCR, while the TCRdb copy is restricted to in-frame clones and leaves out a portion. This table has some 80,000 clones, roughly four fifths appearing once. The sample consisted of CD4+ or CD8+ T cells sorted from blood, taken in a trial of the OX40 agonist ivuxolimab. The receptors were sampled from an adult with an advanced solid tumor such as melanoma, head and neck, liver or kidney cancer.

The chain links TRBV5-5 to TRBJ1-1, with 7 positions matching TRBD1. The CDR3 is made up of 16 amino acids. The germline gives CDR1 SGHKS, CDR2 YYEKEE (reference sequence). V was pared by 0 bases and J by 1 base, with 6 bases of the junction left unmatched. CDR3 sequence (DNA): TGTGCCAGCAGCTTGGGACAGGGTCTAGGGAACACTGAAGCTTTCTTT. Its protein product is CASSLGQGLGNTEAFF.

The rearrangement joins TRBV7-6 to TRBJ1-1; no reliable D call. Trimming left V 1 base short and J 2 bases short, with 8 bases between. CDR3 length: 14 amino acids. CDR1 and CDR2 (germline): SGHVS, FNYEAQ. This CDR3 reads CASSLGAHNTEAFF. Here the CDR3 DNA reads TGTGCCAGCAGCTTAGGGGCCCACAACACTGAAGCTTTCTTT.

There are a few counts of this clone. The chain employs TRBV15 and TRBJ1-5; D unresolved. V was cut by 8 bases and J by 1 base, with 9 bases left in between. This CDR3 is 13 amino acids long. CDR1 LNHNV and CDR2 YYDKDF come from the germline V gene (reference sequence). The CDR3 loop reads CATRGDSNQPQHF. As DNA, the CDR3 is TGTGCCACCCGAGGCGACAGCAATCAGCCCCAGCATTTT.

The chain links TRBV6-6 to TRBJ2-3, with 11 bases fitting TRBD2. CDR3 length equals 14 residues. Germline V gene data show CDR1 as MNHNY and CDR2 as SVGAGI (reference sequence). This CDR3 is CGANSGGGPDTQYF. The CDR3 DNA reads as TGTGGGGCTAATAGCGGGGGGGGCCCAGATACGCAGTATTTT.

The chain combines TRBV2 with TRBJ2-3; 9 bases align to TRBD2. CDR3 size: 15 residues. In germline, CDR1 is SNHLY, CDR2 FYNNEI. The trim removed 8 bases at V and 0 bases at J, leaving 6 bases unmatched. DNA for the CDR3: TGTGCCAGCGGCTTAGCGGGAGAAAGCACAGATACGCAGTATTTT. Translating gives CASGLAGESTDTQYF.

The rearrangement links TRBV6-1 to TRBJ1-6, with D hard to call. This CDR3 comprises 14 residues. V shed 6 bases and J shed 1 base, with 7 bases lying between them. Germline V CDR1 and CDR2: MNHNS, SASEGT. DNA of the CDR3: TGTGCCAGCAGCTTCAAGTCCTATAATTCACCCCTCCACTTT. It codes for CASSFKSYNSPLHF.

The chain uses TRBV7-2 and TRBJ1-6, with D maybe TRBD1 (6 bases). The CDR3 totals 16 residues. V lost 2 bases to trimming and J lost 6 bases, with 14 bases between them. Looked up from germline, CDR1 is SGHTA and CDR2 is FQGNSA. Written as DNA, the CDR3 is TGTGCCAGCAGCTTAAATGGGGGCCACGCTAATTCACCCCTCCACTTT. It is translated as CASSLNGGHANSPLHF.

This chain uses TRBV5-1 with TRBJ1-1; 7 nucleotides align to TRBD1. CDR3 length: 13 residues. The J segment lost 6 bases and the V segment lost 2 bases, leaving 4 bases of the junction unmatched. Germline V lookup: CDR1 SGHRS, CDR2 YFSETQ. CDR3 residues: CASSLQGFAEAFF. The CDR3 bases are TGCGCCAGCAGCTTACAGGGGTTCGCTGAAGCTTTCTTT.

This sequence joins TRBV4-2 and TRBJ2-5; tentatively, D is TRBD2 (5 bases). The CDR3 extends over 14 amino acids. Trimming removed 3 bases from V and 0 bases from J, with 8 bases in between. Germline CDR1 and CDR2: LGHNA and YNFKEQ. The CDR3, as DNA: TGTGCCAGCAGCCACCAGCGGAACCAAGAGACCCAGTACTTC. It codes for CASSHQRNQETQYF.

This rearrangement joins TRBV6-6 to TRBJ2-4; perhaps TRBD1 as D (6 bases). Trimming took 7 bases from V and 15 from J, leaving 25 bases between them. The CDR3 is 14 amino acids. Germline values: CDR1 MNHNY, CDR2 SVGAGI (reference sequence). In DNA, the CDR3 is TGTGCCAGCACCCCTGGACAGTCCGGTTTAGCGAGGTACTTC. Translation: CASTPGQSGLARYF.

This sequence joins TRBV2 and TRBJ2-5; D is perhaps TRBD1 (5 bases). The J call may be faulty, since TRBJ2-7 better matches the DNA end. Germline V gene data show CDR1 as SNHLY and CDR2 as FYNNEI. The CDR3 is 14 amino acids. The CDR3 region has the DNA TGTGCCAGCAGTGATTGGGGCAGCTCCTACGAGCAGTACTTC. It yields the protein CASSDWGSSYEQYF.

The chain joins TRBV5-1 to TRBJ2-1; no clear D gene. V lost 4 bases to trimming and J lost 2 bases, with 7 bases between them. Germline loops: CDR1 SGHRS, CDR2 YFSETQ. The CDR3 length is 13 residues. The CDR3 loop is CASSPGTYNEQFF. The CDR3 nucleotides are TGCGCCAGCAGCCCCGGCACCTACAATGAGCAGTTCTTC.

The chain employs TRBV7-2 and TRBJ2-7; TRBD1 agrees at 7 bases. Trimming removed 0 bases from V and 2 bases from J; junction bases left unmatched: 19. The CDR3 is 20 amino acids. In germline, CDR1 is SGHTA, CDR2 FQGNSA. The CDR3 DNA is TGTGCCAGCAGCTTAGCCTCAACTCTAGGACAGGTGAAAAGTGCCTACGAGCAGTACTTC. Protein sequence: CASSLASTLGQVKSAYEQYF.

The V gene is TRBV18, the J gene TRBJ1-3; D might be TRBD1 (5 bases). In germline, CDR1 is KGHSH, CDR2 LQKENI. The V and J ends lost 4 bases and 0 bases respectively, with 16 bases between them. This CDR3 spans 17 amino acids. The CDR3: CASSRTPGLFSGNTIYF. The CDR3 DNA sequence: TGTGCCAGCTCACGGACCCCGGGACTCTTCTCTGGAAACACCATATATTTT.

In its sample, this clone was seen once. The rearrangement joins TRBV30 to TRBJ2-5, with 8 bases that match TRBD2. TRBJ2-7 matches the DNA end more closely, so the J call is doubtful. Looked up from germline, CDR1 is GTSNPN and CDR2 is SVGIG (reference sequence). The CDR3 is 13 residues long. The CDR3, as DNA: TGTGCCTGGAGTGGCGGGGGGCCCTACGAGCAGTACTTC. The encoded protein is CAWSGGGPYEQYF.

The chain's CDR3 is CASSLLAGEVFF. The CDR3 DNA reads as TGTGCCAGCAGCCTCTTAGCGGGAGAAGTGTTCTTC. The chain uses TRBV27 and TRBJ2-1; 9 nucleotides agree with TRBD2. The J segment lost 15 bases and the V segment lost 6 bases, leaving 9 bases of the junction unmatched. Per the germline V gene, CDR1 is MNHEY and CDR2 is SMNVEV (reference sequence). The CDR3 contains 12 residues.

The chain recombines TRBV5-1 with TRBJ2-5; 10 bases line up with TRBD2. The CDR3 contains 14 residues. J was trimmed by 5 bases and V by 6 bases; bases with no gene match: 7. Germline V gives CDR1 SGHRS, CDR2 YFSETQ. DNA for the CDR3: TGCGCCAGCACCGTGGGACTAGCGAAGGAGACCCAGTACTTC. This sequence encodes CASTVGLAKETQYF.

The CDR3 sequence: CASSESGHRNQPQHF. CDR3 nucleotide sequence: TGCGCCAGCAGTGAGTCGGGACATCGCAATCAGCCCCAGCATTTT. The chain recombines TRBV10-2 with TRBJ1-5; tentative D call: TRBD1 (6 bases). In germline, CDR1 is WSHSY, CDR2 SAAADI. Trimming took 0 bases from V and 2 from J, leaving 8 bases between them. This CDR3 has 15 amino acids.

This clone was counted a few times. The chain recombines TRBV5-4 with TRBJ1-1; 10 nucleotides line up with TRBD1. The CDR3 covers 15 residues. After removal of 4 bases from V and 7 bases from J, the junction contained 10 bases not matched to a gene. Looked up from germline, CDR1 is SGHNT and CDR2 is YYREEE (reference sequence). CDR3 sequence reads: CASSGDRGRLGEAFF. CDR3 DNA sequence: TGTGCCAGCAGCGGGGACAGGGGACGTTTAGGTGAAGCTTTCTTT.

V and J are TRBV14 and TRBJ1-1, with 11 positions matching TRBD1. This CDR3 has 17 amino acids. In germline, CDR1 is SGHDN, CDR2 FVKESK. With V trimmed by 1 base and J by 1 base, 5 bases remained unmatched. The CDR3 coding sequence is TGTGCCAGCAGCCAAGCCAGGACAGGGGGCCCGAACACTGAAGCTTTCTTT. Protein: CASSQARTGGPNTEAFF.

The CDR3 coding sequence is TGCGCCAGCAGCCTCTTATCGGGGGGGTCCTACGAGCAGTACTTC. Translation: CASSLLSGGSYEQYF. The rearrangement joins TRBV5-1 to TRBJ2-7; 8 nucleotides line up with TRBD2. V shed 4 bases and J 1 base; nucleotides not matched to a gene: 7. The CDR3 has 15 residues. Germline V CDR1 and CDR2: SGHRS, YFSETQ.

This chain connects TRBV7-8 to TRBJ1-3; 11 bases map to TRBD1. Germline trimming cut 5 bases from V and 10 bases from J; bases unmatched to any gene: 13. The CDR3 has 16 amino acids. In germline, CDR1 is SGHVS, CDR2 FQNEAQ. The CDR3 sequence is CASSPESGTGGGTIYF. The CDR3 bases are TGTGCCAGCAGCCCAGAGAGTGGGACAGGGGGAGGGACCATATATTTT.

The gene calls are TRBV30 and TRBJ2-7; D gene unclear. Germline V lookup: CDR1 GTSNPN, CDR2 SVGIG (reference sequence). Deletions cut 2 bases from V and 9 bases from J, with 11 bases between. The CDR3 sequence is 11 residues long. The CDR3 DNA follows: TGTGCCTGGAGTACTGGGTTAGGGCAGTACTTC. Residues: CAWSTGLGQYF. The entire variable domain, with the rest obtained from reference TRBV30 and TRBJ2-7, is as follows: SQTIHQWPATLVQPVGSPLSLECTVEGTSNPNLYWYRQAAGRGLQLLFYSVGIGQISSEVPQNLSASRPQDRQFILSSKKLLLSDSGFYLCAWSTGLGQYFGPGTRLTVT.

The DNA of the CDR3 is TGTGCCAGCAGTTACGATTCCCCTACAGGGATCACTGAAGCTTTCTTT. Amino acids: CASSYDSPTGITEAFF. The V gene is TRBV6-5, the J gene TRBJ1-1, with D possibly matching TRBD1 (6 bases). The CDR3 contains 16 residues. The V gene lost 2 bases and the J gene lost 4 bases, with 17 bases spanning the gap. Per germline, CDR1 MNHEY and CDR2 SVGAGI.

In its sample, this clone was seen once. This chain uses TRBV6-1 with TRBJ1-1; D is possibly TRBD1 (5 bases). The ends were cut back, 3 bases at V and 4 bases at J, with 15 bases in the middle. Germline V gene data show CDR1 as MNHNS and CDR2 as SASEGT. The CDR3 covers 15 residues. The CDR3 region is CASSDRRGWVTEAFF. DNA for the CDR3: TGTGCCAGCAGTGATCGTCGGGGCTGGGTCACTGAAGCTTTCTTT.

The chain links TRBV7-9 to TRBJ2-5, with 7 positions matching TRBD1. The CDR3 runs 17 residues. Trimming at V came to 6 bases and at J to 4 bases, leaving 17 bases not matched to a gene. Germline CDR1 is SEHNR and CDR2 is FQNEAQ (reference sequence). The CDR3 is CASSILRGQGFGETQYF. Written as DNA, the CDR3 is TGTGCCAGCAGTATCCTGAGGGGGCAGGGATTTGGAGAGACCCAGTACTTC.

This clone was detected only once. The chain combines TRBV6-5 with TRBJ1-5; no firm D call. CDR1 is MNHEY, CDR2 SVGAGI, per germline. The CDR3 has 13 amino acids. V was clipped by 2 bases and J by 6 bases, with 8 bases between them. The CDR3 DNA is TGTGCCAGCAGTTACGAAACGGGTCAGCCCCAGCATTTT. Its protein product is CASSYETGQPQHF.